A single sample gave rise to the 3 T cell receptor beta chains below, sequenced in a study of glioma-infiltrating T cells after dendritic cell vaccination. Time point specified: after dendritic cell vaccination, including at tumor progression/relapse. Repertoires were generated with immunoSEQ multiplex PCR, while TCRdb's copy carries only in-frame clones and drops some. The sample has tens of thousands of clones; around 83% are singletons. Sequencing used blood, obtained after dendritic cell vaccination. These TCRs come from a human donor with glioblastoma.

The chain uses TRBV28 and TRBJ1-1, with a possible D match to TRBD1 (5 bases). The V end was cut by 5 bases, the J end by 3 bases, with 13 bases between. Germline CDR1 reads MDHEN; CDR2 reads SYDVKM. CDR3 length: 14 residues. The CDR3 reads CASSPPGVYTEAFF. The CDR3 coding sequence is TGTGCCAGCAGTCCACCGGGGGTTTACACTGAAGCTTTCTTT.

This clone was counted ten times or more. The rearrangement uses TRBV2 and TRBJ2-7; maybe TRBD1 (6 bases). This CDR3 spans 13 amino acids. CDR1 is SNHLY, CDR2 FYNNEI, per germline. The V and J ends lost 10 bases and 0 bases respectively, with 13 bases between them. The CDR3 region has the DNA TGTGCCATCACCCGACAGGACTCCTACGAGCAGTACTTC. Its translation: CAITRQDSYEQYF.

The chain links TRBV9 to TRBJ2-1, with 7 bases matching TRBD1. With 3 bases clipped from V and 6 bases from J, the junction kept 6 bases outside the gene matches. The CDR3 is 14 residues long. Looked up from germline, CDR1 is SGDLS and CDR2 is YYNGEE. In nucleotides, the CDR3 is TGTGCCAGCAGCGAGCGACAGGGAATCAATGAGCAGTTCTTC. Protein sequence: CASSERQGINEQFF.